A single sample is the source of the 6 T cell receptor beta chains below, sequenced in a study of shared clonotypes between healthy human individuals (dated by TCRdb to 2020 to 2022). Receptors were amplified or captured by the immunoSEQ multiplex PCR assay. TCRdb obtained this table from immuneACCESS and retained in-frame rearrangements with V and J assigned. These tables miss some clones; where compared with another copy, unresolved V genes account for less than half of the shortfall, and the remainder is unexplained. In all, the sample holds 950,000 to 1,100,000 clones, and more than 75% of those were seen once. Roughly 0.62% of the sample lies in the top ten. Sequenced sample: memory CD4+ T cells from PBMCs. This sample's cell subset or site label indicates: CD45RA-negative fraction. These receptors all come from a man aged 18 to 29 in good health. Some clones in this sample may be carry-over from other donors' samples.

As concerns this clone: A much larger clone lies one base from this, so it may be a read error. Other DNA sequences of this sample code for an identical CDR3. The V and J genes are TRBV6-6 and TRBJ2-3; D is uncertain. The length of the CDR3 is 11 residues. The V end was cut by 4 bases, the J end by 5 bases, with 4 bases between. Germline V lookup: CDR1 MNHNY, CDR2 SVGAGI (reference sequence). DNA for the CDR3: TGTGCCAGCAGTTTAGGAGATACGCAGTATTTT. Translating gives CASSLGDTQYF.

V is TRBV14 and J is TRBJ2-1; TRBD2 might be the D (5 bases). The germline V gene encodes CDR1 SGHDN and CDR2 FVKESK. Trimming pared 3 bases from V and 4 bases from J, leaving 16 bases between. The CDR3 has 16 residues. CDR3 loop: CASSHGGVGRYNEQFF. The DNA for the CDR3 is TGTGCCAGCAGCCACGGAGGAGTGGGCCGTTACAATGAGCAGTTCTTC.

This rearrangement joins TRBV4-1 to TRBJ2-7, with 14 bases that match TRBD2. The CDR3 consists of 17 residues. Germline CDR1 MGHRA, CDR2 YSYEKL. Trimming removed 1 base from V and 3 bases from J; junction bases left unmatched: 5. The chain's CDR3 is CASSQGLAGGTDYEQYF. The CDR3 nucleotides read TGCGCCAGCAGCCAAGGACTAGCGGGAGGGACAGACTACGAGCAGTACTTC.

The V and J genes are TRBV28 and TRBJ1-5; D ambiguous. V dropped 3 bases and J dropped 7 bases, with 13 bases sitting between them. Per the germline V gene, CDR1 is MDHEN and CDR2 is SYDVKM. The CDR3 loop spans 14 amino acids. CDR3 region: CASSLRGIKQPQHF. The CDR3 nucleotides are TGTGCCAGCAGTTTGCGGGGAATCAAGCAGCCCCAGCATTTT.

This clone was found a few times. V gene TRBV7-2 combines with J gene TRBJ2-7; D is unclear. CDR1 is SGHTA, CDR2 FQGNSA, per germline. The CDR3 loop spans 11 amino acids. The V end was cut by 4 bases, the J end by 5 bases, with 6 bases between. The CDR3, as DNA: TGTGCCAGCAGCTCATTCGACGAGCAGTACTTC. Translation: CASSSFDEQYF.

This chain uses TRBV18 with TRBJ1-2, with 9 nucleotides matching TRBD1. Germline V CDR1 and CDR2: KGHSH, LQKENI. The CDR3 covers 17 residues. Trimming at V came to 3 bases and at J to 7 bases, leaving 15 bases not matched to a gene. The CDR3 nucleotides read TGTGCCAGCTCACCGGGAACTACAGGGGGCGCTCAGTTTGGCTACACCTTC. The encoded protein is CASSPGTTGGAQFGYTF.